This TCR beta chain was observed in a study of beta chain features in type 1 diabetes. There was one heparinised blood draw per donor, averaging about 110 mL. Each sorted fraction was over 95% pure. Losses at the gene ends were 5 bases for V and 1 base for J; bases not matched to a gene: 2. From germline, CDR1 is LNHNV and CDR2 YYDKDF (reference sequence). The CDR3 runs to 14 residues. The table lists this clone with a few counts. Investigators reverse transcribed all isolated RNA, so they sequenced expressed TCRB transcripts. Libraries were prepared by immunoSEQ multiplex PCR; TCRdb keeps only in-frame clonotypes and omits some of them. The sample records a few hundred thousand clones, approximately 9.9% being singletons.

The J gene is TRBJ1-1, the V gene TRBV15; 9 positions agree with TRBD1. The sequence was obtained from a woman in her 30s in good health. The material sequenced was naive CD4+ T cells from blood. CDR3 DNA: TGTGCCACCAGCGGACAGGGGAAGAACACTGAAGCTTTCTTT. It translates to CATSGQGKNTEAFF.